This T cell receptor (beta chain) came from a study of T cells after yellow fever vaccination. The overall study: It was with CD3, CD45RA, CCR7 and CD95 that the EM, EMRA, CM and Tscm memory subsets were sorted.

This clonotype appeared many times. V gave up 4 bases and J gave up 7 bases, with 36 bases separating them. The CDR3 has 21 amino acids. Germline CDR1 reads SGHRS; CDR2 reads YFSETQ. TCRdb itself ran the 5' RACE reads through MiXCR, one entry per CDR3 protein. The sample records over 5,000 distinct CDR3 sequences, 5.5% to 8% being singletons. Findings and limits, study-wide: A minor fraction of clonotypes spanned both CD4 and CD8 compartments. Most clones from primary vaccination resurfaced after the booster (approximately 95% CD4, 75% to 90% CD8).

Specimen: PBMCs, either bulk or a sorted T-cell subset (CD4+, CD8+, memory, or dextramer-sorted; not recorded which), collected less than 18 days after the first yellow fever vaccination. This chain links TRBV5-1 with TRBJ2-1, with a possible D match to TRBD2 (11 bases). This receptor was obtained from a man aged 18 to 29 who received the YFV17D yellow fever vaccine. The CDR3 here is CASSKDRGSLLAGGPYNEQFF. In nucleotides, the CDR3 is TGCGCCAGCAGCAAGGACAGGGGGTCTCTCTTAGCGGGGGGGCCGTATAATGAGCAGTTCTTC.